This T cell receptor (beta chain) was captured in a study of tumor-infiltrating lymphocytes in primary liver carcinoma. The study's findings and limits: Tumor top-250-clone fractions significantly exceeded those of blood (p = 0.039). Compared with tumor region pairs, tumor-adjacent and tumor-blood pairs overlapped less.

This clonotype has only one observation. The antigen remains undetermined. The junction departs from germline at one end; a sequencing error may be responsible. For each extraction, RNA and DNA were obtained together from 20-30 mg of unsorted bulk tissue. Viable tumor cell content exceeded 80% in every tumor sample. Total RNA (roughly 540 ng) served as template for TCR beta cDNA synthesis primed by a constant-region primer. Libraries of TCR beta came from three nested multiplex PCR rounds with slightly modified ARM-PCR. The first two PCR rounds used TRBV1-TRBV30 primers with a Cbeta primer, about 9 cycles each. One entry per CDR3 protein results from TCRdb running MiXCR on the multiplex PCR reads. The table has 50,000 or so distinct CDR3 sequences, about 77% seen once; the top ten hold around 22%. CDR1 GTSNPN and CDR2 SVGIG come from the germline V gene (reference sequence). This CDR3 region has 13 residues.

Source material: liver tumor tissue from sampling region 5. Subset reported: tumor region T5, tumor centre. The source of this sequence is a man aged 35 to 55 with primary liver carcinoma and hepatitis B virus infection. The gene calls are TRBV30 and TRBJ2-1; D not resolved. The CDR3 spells CAWSPSGNHEQFF. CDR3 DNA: TGTGCCTGGAGTCCCAGTGGGAACCATGAGCAATTCTTC.